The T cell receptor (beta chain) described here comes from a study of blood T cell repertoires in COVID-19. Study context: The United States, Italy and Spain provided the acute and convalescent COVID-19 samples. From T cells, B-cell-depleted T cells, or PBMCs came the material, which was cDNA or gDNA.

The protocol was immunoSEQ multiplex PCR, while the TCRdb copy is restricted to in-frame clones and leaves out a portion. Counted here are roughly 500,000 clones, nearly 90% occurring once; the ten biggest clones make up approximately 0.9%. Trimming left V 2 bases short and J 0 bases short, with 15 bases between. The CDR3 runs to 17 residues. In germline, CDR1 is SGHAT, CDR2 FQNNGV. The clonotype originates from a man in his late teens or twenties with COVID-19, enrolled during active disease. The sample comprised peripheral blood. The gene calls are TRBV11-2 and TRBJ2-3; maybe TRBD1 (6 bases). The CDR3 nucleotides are TGTGCCAGCAGCTTAACGCCGGGACAACGGAGCACAGATACGCAGTATTTT. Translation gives CASSLTPGQRSTDTQYF.